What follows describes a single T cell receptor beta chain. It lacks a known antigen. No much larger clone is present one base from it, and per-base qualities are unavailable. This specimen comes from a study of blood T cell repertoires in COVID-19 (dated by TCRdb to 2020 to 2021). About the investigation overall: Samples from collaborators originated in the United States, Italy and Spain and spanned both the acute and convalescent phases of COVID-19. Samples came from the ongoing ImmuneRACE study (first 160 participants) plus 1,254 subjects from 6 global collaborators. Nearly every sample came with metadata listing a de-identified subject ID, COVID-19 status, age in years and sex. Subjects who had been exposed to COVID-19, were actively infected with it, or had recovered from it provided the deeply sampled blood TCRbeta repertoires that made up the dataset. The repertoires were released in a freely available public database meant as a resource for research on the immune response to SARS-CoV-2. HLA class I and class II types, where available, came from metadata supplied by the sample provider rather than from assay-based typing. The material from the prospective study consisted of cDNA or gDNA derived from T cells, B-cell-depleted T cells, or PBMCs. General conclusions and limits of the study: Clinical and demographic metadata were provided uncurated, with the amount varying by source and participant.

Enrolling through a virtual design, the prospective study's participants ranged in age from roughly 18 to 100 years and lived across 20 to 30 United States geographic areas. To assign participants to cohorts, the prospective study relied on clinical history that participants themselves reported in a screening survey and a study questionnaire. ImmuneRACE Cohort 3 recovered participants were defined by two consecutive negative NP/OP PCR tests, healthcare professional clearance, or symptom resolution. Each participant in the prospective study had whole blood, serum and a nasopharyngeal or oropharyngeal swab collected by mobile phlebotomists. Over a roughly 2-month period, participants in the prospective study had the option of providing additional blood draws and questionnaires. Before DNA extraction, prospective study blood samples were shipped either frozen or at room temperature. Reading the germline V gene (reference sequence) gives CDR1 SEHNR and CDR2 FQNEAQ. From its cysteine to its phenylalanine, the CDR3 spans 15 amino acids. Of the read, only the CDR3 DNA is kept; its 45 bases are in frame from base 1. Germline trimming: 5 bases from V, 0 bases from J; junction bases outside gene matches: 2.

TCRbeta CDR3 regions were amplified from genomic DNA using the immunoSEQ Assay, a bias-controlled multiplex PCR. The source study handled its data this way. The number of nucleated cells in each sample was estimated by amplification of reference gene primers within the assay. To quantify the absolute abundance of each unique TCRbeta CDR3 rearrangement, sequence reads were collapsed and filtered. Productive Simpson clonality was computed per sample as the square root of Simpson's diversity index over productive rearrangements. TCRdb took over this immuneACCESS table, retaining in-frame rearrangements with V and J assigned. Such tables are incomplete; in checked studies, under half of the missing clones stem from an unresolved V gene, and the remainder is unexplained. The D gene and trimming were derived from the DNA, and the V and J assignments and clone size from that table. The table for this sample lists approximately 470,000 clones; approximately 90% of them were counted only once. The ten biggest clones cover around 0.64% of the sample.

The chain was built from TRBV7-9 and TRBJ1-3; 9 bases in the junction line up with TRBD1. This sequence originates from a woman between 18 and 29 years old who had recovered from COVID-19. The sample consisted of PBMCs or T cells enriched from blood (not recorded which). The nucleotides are TGTGCCAGCAGCACGGGACAGGGCTCTGGAAACACCATATATTTT. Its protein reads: CASSTGQGSGNTIYF.